This T cell receptor beta chain was profiled in a study of blood T cell repertoires in COVID-19. TCRdb's table, derived via immunoSEQ multiplex PCR, lists solely in-frame clones and lacks some. This sample carries fewer than 85,000 clones, over 60% of them seen once, and the ten largest clones take under 3%. Sequenced: peripheral blood. The clonotype was recovered from a man in his 70s with COVID-19, enrolled during active disease.

CDR3 DNA: TGTGCCAGCAGCTTGTTAGCGGCCTACAATGAGCAGTTCTTC. It encodes CASSLLAAYNEQFF. The chain links TRBV7-3 to TRBJ2-1; maybe TRBD2 (6 bases). The CDR3 is made up of 14 amino acids. V was trimmed by 3 bases and J by 2 bases, leaving 8 bases between them. The V gene's germline CDR1 is SGHTA and CDR2 FQGTGA.